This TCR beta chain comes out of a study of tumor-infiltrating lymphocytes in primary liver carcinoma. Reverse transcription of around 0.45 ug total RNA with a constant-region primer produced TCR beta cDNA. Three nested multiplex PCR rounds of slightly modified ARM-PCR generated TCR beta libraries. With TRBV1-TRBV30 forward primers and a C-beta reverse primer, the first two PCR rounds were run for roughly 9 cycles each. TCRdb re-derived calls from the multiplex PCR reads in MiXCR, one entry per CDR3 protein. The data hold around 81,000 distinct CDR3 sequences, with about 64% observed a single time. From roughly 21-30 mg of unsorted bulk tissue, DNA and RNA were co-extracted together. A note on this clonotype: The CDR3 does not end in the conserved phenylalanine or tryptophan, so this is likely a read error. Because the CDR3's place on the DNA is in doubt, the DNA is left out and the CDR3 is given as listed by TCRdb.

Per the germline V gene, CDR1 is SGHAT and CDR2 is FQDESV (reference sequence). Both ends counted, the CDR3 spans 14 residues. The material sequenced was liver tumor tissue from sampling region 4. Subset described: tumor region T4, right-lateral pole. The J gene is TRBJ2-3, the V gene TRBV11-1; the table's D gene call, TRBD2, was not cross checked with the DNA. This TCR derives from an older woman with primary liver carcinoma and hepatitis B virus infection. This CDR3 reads CASSLRQRAGGSHC.